The sequence of this TCR beta chain was determined in a study of radiotherapy plus CTLA-4 blockade in lung cancer. Overall study context: Among enrolled patients, roughly 20% responded and about 34% achieved disease control.

Study-wide results and caveats: Blood TCR clones of tumor origin expanded after radiotherapy plus ipilimumab. Early blood T cell clone dynamics, with interferon-beta, were reported to best predict response.

Only in-frame clones appear in the TCRdb table, and some are missing; sequencing was by immunoSEQ multiplex PCR. The sample lists some 66,000 clones, around 83% occurring once. This CDR3 has 16 amino acids. Trimming took 0 bases from V and 4 from J; bases not matched to a gene: 4. The V gene's germline CDR1 is SGHDN and CDR2 FVKESK. With respect to this clone: The antigen remains undetermined.

This clonotype was obtained from a human donor with non-small cell lung cancer who had a partial response to radiotherapy plus ipilimumab. The chain combines TRBV14 with TRBJ2-5, with 11 bases matching TRBD2. The sample was peripheral blood, taken from a patient treated with radiotherapy plus ipilimumab. As DNA, the CDR3 is TGTGCCAGCAGCCAAGATAGGACTAGCGGGTTAGAGACCCAGTACTTC. This gives the protein CASSQDRTSGLETQYF. Supplemented by reference TRBV14 and TRBJ2-5, the full variable domain reads EAGVTQFPSHSVIEKGQTVTLRCDPISGHDNLYWYRRVMGKEIKFLLHFVKESKQDESGMPNNRFLAERTGGTYSTLKVQPAELEDSGVYFCASSQDRTSGLETQYFGPGTRLLVL.